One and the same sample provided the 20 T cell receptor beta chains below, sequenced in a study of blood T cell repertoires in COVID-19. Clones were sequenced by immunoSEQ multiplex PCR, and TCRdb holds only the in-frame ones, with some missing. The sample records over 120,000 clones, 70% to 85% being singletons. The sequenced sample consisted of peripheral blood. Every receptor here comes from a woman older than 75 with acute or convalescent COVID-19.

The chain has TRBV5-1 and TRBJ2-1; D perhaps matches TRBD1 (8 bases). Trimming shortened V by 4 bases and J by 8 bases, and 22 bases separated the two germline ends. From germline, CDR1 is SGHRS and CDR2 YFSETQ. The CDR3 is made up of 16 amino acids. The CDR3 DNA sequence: TGCGCCAGCAGCCTTCGCCCGGGACAGGCGGGGGATGAGCAGTTCTTC. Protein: CASSLRPGQAGDEQFF.

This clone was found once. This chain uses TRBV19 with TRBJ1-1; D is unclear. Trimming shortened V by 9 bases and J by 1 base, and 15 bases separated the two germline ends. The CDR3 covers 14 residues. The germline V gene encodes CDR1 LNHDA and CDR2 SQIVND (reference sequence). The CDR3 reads CASLFEGENTEAFF. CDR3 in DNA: TGTGCCAGCCTATTCGAGGGAGAGAACACTGAAGCTTTCTTT.

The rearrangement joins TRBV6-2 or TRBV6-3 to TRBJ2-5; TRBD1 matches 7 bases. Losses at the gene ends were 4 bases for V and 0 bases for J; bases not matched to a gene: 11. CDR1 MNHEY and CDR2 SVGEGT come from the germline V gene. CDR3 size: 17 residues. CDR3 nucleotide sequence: TGTGCCAGCAGTTTCCCCCTCGACAGGGAGTACCAAGAGACCCAGTACTTC. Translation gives CASSFPLDREYQETQYF.

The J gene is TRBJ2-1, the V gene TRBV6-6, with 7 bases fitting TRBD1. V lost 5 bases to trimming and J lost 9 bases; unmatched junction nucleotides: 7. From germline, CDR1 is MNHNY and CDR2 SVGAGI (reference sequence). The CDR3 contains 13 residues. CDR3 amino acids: CASSLRQGGEQFF. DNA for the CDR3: TGTGCCAGCAGTCTTCGACAGGGTGGTGAGCAGTTCTTC.

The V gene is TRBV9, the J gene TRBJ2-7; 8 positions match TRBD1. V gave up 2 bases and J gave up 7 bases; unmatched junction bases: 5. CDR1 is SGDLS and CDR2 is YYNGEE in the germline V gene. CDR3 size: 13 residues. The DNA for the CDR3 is TGTGCCAGCAGCGTGAGAACAGGGGGAGAGCAGTACTTC. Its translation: CASSVRTGGEQYF.

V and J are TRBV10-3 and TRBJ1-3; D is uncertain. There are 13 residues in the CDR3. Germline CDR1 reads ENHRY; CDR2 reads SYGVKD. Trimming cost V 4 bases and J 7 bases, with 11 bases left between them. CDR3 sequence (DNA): TGTGCCATCAGTGCCGACCGAGGGAACACCATATATTTT. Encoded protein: CAISADRGNTIYF.

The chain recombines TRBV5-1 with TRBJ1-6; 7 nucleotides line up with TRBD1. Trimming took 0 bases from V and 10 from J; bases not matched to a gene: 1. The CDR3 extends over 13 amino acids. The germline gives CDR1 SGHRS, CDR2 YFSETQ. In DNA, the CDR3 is TGCGCCAGCAGCTTGGAGGGGGCGTCACCCCTCCACTTT. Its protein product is CASSLEGASPLHF.

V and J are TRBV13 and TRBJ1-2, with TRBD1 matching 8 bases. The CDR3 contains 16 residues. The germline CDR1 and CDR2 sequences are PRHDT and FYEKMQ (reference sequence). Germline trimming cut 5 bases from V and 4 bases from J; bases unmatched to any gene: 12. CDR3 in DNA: TGTGCCAGCAGCCTTCGGACAGGGAGTTTGAGCTATGGCTACACCTTC. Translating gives CASSLRTGSLSYGYTF.

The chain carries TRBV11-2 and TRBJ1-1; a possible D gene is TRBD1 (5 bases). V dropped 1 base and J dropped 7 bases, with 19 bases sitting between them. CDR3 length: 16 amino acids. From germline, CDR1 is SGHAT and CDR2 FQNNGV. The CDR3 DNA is TGTGCCAGCAGCTTAGGGAGGGTCCGGCTGGGGGGTGAAGCTTTCTTT. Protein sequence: CASSLGRVRLGGEAFF.

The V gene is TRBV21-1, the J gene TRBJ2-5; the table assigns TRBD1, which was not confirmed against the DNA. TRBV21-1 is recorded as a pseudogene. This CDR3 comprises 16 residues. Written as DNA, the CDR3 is TGTGCCAGCTATTCATGGGACAGAAAATTGCAAGAGACCCAGTACTTC. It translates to CASYSWDRKLQETQYF.

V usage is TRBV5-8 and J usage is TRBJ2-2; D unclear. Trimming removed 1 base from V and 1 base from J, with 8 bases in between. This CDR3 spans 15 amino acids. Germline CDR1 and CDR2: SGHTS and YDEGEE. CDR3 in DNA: TGTGCCAGCAGCTTGATCGCAGGGAACACCGGGGAGCTGTTTTTT. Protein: CASSLIAGNTGELFF.

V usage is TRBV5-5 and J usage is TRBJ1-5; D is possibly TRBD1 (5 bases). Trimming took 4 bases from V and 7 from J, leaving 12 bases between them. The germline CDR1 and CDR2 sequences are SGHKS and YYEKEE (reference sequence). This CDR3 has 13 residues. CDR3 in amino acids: CASSTGQIQPQHF. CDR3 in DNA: TGTGCCAGCAGCACCGGACAAATCCAGCCCCAGCATTTT.

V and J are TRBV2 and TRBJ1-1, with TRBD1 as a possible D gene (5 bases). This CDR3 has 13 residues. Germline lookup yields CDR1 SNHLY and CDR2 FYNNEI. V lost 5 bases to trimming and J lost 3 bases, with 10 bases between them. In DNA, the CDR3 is TGTGCCAGCAGTCTCGACAGCCACACTGAAGCTTTCTTT. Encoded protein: CASSLDSHTEAFF.

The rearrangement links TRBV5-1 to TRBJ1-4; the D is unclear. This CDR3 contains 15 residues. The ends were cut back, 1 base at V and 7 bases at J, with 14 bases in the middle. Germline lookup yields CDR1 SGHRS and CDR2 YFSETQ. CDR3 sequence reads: CASSLFRPRGEKLFF. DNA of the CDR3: TGCGCCAGCAGCTTGTTCCGACCCCGGGGTGAAAAACTGTTTTTT. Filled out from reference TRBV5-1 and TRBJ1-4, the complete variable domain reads KAGVTQTPRYLIKTRGQQVTLSCSPISGHRSVSWYQQTPGQGLQFLFEYFSETQRNKGNFPGRFSGRQFSNSRSEMNVSTLELGDSALYLCASSLFRPRGEKLFFGSGTQLSVL.

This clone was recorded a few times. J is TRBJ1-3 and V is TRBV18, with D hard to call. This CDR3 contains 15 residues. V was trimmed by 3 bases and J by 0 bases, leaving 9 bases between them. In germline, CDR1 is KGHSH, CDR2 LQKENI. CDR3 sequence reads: CASSPSVLSGNTIYF. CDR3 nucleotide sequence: TGTGCCAGCTCACCCTCCGTACTCTCTGGAAACACCATATATTTT.

The CDR3, as DNA: TGTGCCAGTAGTGTTCGGGGGGAGAACACTGAAGCTTTCTTT. Translated: CASSVRGENTEAFF. The rearrangement joins TRBV19 to TRBJ1-1, with D maybe TRBD1 (5 bases). Germline-derived CDR1 and CDR2 are LNHDA and SQIVND (reference sequence). The CDR3 is 14 residues long. V was cut by 5 bases and J by 1 base, with 11 bases left in between.

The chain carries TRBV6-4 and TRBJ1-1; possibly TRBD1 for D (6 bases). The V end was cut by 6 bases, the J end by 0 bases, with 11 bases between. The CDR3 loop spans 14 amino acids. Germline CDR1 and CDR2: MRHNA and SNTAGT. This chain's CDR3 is CASRTGAMNTEAFF. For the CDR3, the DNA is TGTGCCAGCAGGACAGGAGCTATGAACACTGAAGCTTTCTTT.

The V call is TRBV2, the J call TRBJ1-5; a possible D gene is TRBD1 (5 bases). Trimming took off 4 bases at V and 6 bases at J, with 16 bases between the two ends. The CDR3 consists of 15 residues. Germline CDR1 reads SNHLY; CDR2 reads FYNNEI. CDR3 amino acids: CASSGPGREGQPQHF. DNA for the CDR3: TGTGCCAGCAGTGGCCCAGGGCGGGAAGGTCAGCCCCAGCATTTT.

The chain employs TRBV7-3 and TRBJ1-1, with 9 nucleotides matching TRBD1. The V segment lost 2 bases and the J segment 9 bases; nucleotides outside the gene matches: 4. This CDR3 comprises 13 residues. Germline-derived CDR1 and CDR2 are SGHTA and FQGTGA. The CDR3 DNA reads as TGTGCCAGCAGCTTAGGACAGGGGCGGAAAGCTTTCTTT. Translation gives CASSLGQGRKAFF. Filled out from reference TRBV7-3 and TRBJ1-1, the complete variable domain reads GAGVSQTPSNKVTEKGKYVELRCDPISGHTALYWYRQSLGQGPEFLIYFQGTGAADDSGLPNDRFFAVRPEGSVSTLKIQRTERGDSAVYLCASSLGQGRKAFFGQGTRLTVV.

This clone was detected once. This chain's CDR3 is CSARFNWEQYF. In nucleotides, the CDR3 is TGCAGTGCTAGGTTCAACTGGGAGCAGTACTTC. The gene calls are TRBV20-1 and TRBJ2-7, with D unresolved. The V end lost 3 bases, the J end lost 7 bases, and 10 bases lay between the germline ends. The CDR3 is made up of 11 amino acids. Germline assignment: CDR1 DFQATT and CDR2 SNEGSKA (reference sequence).